What follows is one T cell receptor beta chain and its context. The target antigen is unknown. This entry is derived from a study of cytomegalovirus exposure and HLA in healthy donors. Sequenced by immunoSEQ multiplex PCR; TCRdb stores in-frame clones only, minus some. This table has some 160,000 clones, around 90% appearing once. Germline values: CDR1 SEHNR, CDR2 FQNEAQ (reference sequence). V shed 4 bases and J 3 bases; nucleotides not matched to a gene: 1. There are 14 residues in the CDR3. General observations from the study: Cytomegalovirus status, reportedly, was diagnosed with high specificity and sensitivity by the classifier.

The sequencing input was PBMCs. The chain carries TRBV7-9 and TRBJ1-4; TRBD1 matches at 8 bases. This TCR was sampled from a man younger than 35 in good health and CMV-seronegative. CDR3 region: CASSSTGANEKLFF. The CDR3 DNA reads TGTGCCAGCAGCTCGACAGGGGCTAATGAAAAACTGTTTTTT.